This is a list of T cell receptor beta chains from one sample in a study of blood T cell repertoires in COVID-19. Using immunoSEQ multiplex PCR, the repertoire was profiled, and TCRdb retains in-frame clones only, with some absent. The sample holds 270,000 or so clones; roughly nine tenths are singletons and the top ten take 10% to 15%. Sequenced sample: peripheral blood. Receptor source: a woman aged 30 to 39 with COVID-19, enrolled during active disease. CDR3s include the opening cysteine and the closing phenylalanine or tryptophan. The order of the fields is clone size, V gene, J gene, CDR3 protein. Clone size is not always given. Where it is, it says once, few, many or a class for expanded clones.

clone size: NA
V gene: TRBV19
J gene: TRBJ1-2
CDR3 protein: CASSIVGTGSYGYTF

clone size: NA
V gene: TRBV6-1
J gene: TRBJ1-6
CDR3 protein: CASSENRAPGPLHF

clone size: NA
V gene: TRBV7-2
J gene: TRBJ2-4
CDR3 protein: CASSPRGLGTKNIQYF

clone size: NA
V gene: TRBV12-2
J gene: TRBJ1-5
CDR3 protein: CARRPMSNQPQHF

clone size: many
V gene: TRBV28
J gene: TRBJ2-7
CDR3 protein: CASSQDSPEQYF

clone size: NA
V gene: TRBV2
J gene: TRBJ1-5
CDR3 protein: CASSEAAPTGNQPQHF

clone size: once
V gene: TRBV23-1
J gene: TRBJ1-3
CDR3 protein: CASSHSGQLGYTIYF

clone size: NA
V gene: TRBV19
J gene: TRBJ2-1
CDR3 protein: CASSPALSSYNEQFF

clone size: NA
V gene: TRBV27
J gene: TRBJ2-1
CDR3 protein: CASSPGVVRGEQFF

clone size: NA
V gene: TRBV14
J gene: TRBJ2-7
CDR3 protein: CASSHPSGVLIYEQYF

clone size: NA
V gene: TRBV20-1
J gene: TRBJ2-5
CDR3 protein: CSASPRGGVGETQYF

clone size: NA
V gene: TRBV6-5
J gene: TRBJ2-7
CDR3 protein: CASSYRRQLYEQYF

clone size: NA
V gene: TRBV5-6
J gene: TRBJ1-3
CDR3 protein: CASRFSGNTIYF

clone size: NA
V gene: TRBV10-3
J gene: TRBJ2-1
CDR3 protein: CAISGVLNGNEQFF

clone size: NA
V gene: TRBV6-5
J gene: TRBJ2-3
CDR3 protein: CASRNSGASTDTQYF

clone size: NA
V gene: TRBV30
J gene: TRBJ1-6
CDR3 protein: CAWSAGTGGNSPLHF

clone size: NA
V gene: TRBV14
J gene: TRBJ2-1
CDR3 protein: CASSQELRDNEQFF

clone size: NA
V gene: TRBV7-6
J gene: TRBJ2-2
CDR3 protein: CASSPLNTGELFF

clone size: NA
V gene: TRBV27
J gene: TRBJ2-3
CDR3 protein: CASSLWSQDTQYF

clone size: NA
V gene: TRBV3-1/TRBV3-2
J gene: TRBJ2-2
CDR3 protein: CASSPSDGTGELFF

clone size: NA
V gene: TRBV6-5
J gene: TRBJ1-2
CDR3 protein: CASSYVGGYGYTF

clone size: NA
V gene: TRBV19
J gene: TRBJ2-7
CDR3 protein: CASSMGASLPYEQYF

clone size: NA
V gene: TRBV5-1
J gene: TRBJ2-1
CDR3 protein: CASSAHLTQGYDEQFF

clone size: NA
V gene: TRBV6-5
J gene: TRBJ1-2
CDR3 protein: CASSYSKFGAGGYTF

clone size: few
V gene: TRBV5-1
J gene: TRBJ2-1
CDR3 protein: CASSVGSGGGNEQFF

clone size: NA
V gene: TRBV2
J gene: TRBJ1-2
CDR3 protein: CASSVGGANYGYTF

clone size: NA
V gene: TRBV4-1
J gene: TRBJ2-7
CDR3 protein: CASSRMGVDSEQYF

clone size: NA
V gene: TRBV7-9
J gene: TRBJ2-7
CDR3 protein: CASSHTNWDRGSYEQYF

clone size: NA
V gene: TRBV5-1
J gene: TRBJ2-1
CDR3 protein: CASSFGSRGGQNEQFF

clone size: once
V gene: TRBV19
J gene: TRBJ1-4
CDR3 protein: CASSQVNEKLFF

clone size: NA
V gene: TRBV7-2
J gene: TRBJ1-2
CDR3 protein: CASSLISGYTF

clone size: once
V gene: TRBV2
J gene: TRBJ1-1
CDR3 protein: CASSAYGAFF

clone size: NA
V gene: TRBV27
J gene: TRBJ2-3
CDR3 protein: CASRPRLAGTSTDTQYF

clone size: NA
V gene: TRBV19
J gene: TRBJ2-1
CDR3 protein: CASSIGRGSYNEQFF

clone size: NA
V gene: TRBV12-5
J gene: TRBJ1-1
CDR3 protein: CASGLYGTATEAFF

clone size: NA
V gene: TRBV7-2
J gene: TRBJ2-3
CDR3 protein: CASSRVGGTDTQYF

clone size: NA
V gene: TRBV27
J gene: TRBJ2-7
CDR3 protein: CASSPSLGARSYEQYF

clone size: NA
V gene: TRBV3-1/TRBV3-2
J gene: TRBJ1-6
CDR3 protein: CASSVAQGFPNSPLHF

clone size: NA
V gene: TRBV3-1/TRBV3-2
J gene: TRBJ1-4
CDR3 protein: CASSSRRGNEKLFF

clone size: NA
V gene: TRBV12-3/TRBV12-4
J gene: TRBJ2-7
CDR3 protein: CASRQRPEEEQYF

clone size: NA
V gene: TRBV6-5
J gene: TRBJ2-7
CDR3 protein: CASSSLFDRIYEQYF

clone size: NA
V gene: TRBV6-4
J gene: TRBJ1-2
CDR3 protein: CASSLELVNLGSTVGYTF

clone size: once
V gene: TRBV3-1/TRBV3-2
J gene: TRBJ1-3
CDR3 protein: CASSQVQYRKSGNTIYF

clone size: once
V gene: TRBV20-1
J gene: TRBJ2-3
CDR3 protein: CSASGGLWRDTQYF

clone size: NA
V gene: TRBV10-2
J gene: TRBJ2-6
CDR3 protein: CASSAGSGANVLTF

clone size: NA
V gene: TRBV9
J gene: TRBJ2-5
CDR3 protein: CASSVDGTNQETQYF

clone size: NA
V gene: TRBV6-2/TRBV6-3
J gene: TRBJ1-2
CDR3 protein: CASSEDRSNYGYTF

clone size: NA
V gene: TRBV19
J gene: TRBJ1-1
CDR3 protein: CASSIGTGANTEAFF

clone size: NA
V gene: TRBV19
J gene: TRBJ1-1
CDR3 protein: CASSIGVTEAFF